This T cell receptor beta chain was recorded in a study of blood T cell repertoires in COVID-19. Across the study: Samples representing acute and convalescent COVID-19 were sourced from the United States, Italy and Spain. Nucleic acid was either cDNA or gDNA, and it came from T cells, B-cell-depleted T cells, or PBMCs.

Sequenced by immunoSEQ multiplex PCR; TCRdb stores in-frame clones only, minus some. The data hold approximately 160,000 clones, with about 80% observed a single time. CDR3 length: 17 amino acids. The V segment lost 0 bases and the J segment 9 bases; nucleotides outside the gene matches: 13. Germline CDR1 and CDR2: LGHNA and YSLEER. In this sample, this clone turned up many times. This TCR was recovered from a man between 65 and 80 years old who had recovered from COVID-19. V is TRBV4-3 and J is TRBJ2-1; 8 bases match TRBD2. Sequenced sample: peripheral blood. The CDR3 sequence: CASSQEAVWLAGAEQFF. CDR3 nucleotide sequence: TGCGCCAGCAGCCAAGAGGCGGTCTGGCTAGCGGGTGCTGAGCAGTTCTTC.